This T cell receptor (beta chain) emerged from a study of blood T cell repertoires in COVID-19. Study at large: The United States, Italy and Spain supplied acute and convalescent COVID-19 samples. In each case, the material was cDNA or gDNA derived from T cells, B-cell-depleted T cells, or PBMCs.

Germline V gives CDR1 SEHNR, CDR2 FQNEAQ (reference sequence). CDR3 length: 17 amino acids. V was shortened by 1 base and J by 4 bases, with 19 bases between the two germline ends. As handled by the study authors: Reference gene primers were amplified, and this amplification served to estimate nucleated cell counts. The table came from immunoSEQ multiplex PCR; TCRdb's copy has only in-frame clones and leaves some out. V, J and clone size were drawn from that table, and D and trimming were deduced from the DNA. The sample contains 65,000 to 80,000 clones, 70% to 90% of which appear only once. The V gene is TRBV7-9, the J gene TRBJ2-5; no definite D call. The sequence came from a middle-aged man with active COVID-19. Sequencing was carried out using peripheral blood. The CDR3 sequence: CASSLVVGQLLRETQYF. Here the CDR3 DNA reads TGTGCCAGCAGCTTAGTGGTGGGCCAGTTGTTGAGAGAGACCCAGTACTTC.